This entry is about one T cell receptor beta chain. The antigen is not known. This entry comes from a study of graft-versus-host responses after intestinal transplantation. About the research overall: Among the recipients, transplants were multivisceral, liver-intestinal, or isolated intestinal.

TCRdb's copy holds only in-frame clones and misses some; the assay was immunoSEQ multiplex PCR. The sample has about 90,000 clones; over 85% are singletons. This TCR was recovered from a human donor who received an intestinal transplant. The material sequenced was unstimulated CD8+ T cells sorted from spleen or lymph node cells, taken before intestinal transplant.

The CDR3 region has the DNA TGTGCCAGCAGGGGACAGGGGTTTAATTCACCCCTCCACTTT. It codes for CASRGQGFNSPLHF. The rearrangement links TRBV2 to TRBJ1-6; 10 bases are a match to TRBD1. CDR3 length: 14 residues. Germline values: CDR1 SNHLY, CDR2 FYNNEI. V was clipped by 6 bases and J by 6 bases; unmatched bases: 2.